Presented here are 29 T cell receptor beta chains from one specimen sequenced in a study of shared clonotypes between healthy human individuals. Sequenced by immunoSEQ multiplex PCR; TCRdb stores in-frame clones only, minus some. The table lists 730,000 or so clones, 72% of them singletons, with about 1.7% in the top ten. Source material: memory CD4+ T cells sorted from blood. Regarding subset: CD45RA-negative fraction. These receptors came from a woman in her 30s in good health.

This clone showed up just once. This CDR3 is also generated by other DNA sequences in the sample. The V call is TRBV7-2, the J call TRBJ1-4; D perhaps matches TRBD1 (5 bases). Germline values: CDR1 SGHTA, CDR2 FQGNSA. The CDR3 contains 14 residues. Trimming removed 1 base at V and 8 bases at J, with 11 bases between. The CDR3 DNA reads as TGTGCCAGCAGCTTAGGCGGGGCAAGGGAAAAACTGTTTTTT. This translates into CASSLGGAREKLFF.

The V and J genes are TRBV19 and TRBJ2-6; a weak D match, TRBD2 (6 bases). With 9 bases removed from V and 4 bases from J, the gap between germline ends came to 10 bases. The germline V gene encodes CDR1 LNHDA and CDR2 SQIVND (reference sequence). There are 13 residues in the CDR3. The CDR3 sequence: CASAGTGANVLTF. The CDR3 DNA sequence: TGTGCCAGCGCGGGGACCGGGGCCAACGTCCTGACTTTC.

V usage is TRBV15 and J usage is TRBJ2-5; 8 bases fit TRBD2. The CDR3 consists of 17 residues. The V and J ends lost 0 bases and 2 bases, in that order; junction bases with no gene match: 8. Germline V CDR1 and CDR2: LNHNV, YYDKDF (reference sequence). CDR3 in amino acids: CATSRDRGGWLQETQYF. In DNA form, the CDR3 reads TGTGCCACCAGCAGAGATCGGGGGGGATGGCTGCAAGAGACCCAGTACTTC. The full variable domain, rest sourced from reference TRBV15 and TRBJ2-5, is DAMVIQNPRYQVTQFGKPVTLSCSQTLNHNVMYWYQQKSSQAPKLLFHYYDKDFNNEADTPDNFQSRRPNTSFCFLDIRSPGLGDTAMYLCATSRDRGGWLQETQYFGPGTRLLVL.

This clone turned up a few times. This chain links TRBV25-1 with TRBJ1-3, with D tentatively TRBD1 (5 bases). The CDR3 totals 15 residues. CDR1 and CDR2 from the germline V gene are MGHDK and SYGVNS. Trimming took off 2 bases at V and 1 base at J, with 9 bases between the two ends. DNA of the CDR3: TGTGCCAGCAGTGAAAGACAGCATTCTGGAAACACCATATATTTT. Protein sequence: CASSERQHSGNTIYF.

This chain uses TRBV10-1 with TRBJ1-2; tentative D call: TRBD1 (6 bases). Trimming left V 10 bases short and J 4 bases short, with 13 bases between. The CDR3 is 12 amino acids. Germline V lookup: CDR1 WNHNN, CDR2 SYGVQD (reference sequence). The CDR3 DNA reads TGCGCCACTCCGACAGGTTCCTATGGCTACACCTTC. Its translation is CATPTGSYGYTF.

This chain joins TRBV28 and TRBJ1-2, with 10 nucleotides matching TRBD1. Germline CDR1 and CDR2: MDHEN and SYDVKM. The CDR3 sequence is 15 residues long. The V gene end was trimmed by 0 bases and the J gene end by 5 bases; junction bases not matched to a gene: 3. As DNA, the CDR3 is TGTGCCAGCAGTTTATGGGACAGGGGGGGGTATGGCTACACCTTC. Its translation: CASSLWDRGGYGYTF.

V and J are TRBV6-6 and TRBJ2-1; TRBD2 matches at 8 bases. The germline V gene encodes CDR1 MNHNY and CDR2 SVGAGI (reference sequence). The CDR3 consists of 14 residues. J was trimmed by 7 bases and V by 7 bases; bases with no gene match: 9. CDR3 sequence: CASMASGLENEQFF. CDR3 coding DNA: TGTGCCAGCATGGCTAGCGGGCTAGAGAATGAGCAGTTCTTC.

The DNA of the CDR3 is TGCGCCAGCAGCTTGGGGACAGGGGCCTACGAGCAGTACTTC. Translating it yields CASSLGTGAYEQYF. The J gene is TRBJ2-7, the V gene TRBV5-1, with TRBD1 matching 9 bases. Germline V gives CDR1 SGHRS, CDR2 YFSETQ. The CDR3 totals 14 residues. Losses at the gene ends were 0 bases for V and 2 bases for J; bases not matched to a gene: 0. The whole variable domain, remainder taken from reference TRBV5-1 and TRBJ2-7, is KAGVTQTPRYLIKTRGQQVTLSCSPISGHRSVSWYQQTPGQGLQFLFEYFSETQRNKGNFPGRFSGRQFSNSRSEMNVSTLELGDSALYLCASSLGTGAYEQYFGPGTRLTVT.

The count of this clone is one. This chain uses TRBV11-1 with TRBJ2-3; no firm D call. CDR3 length: 16 residues. Germline CDR1 reads SGHAT; CDR2 reads FQDESV (reference sequence). Trimming took off 0 bases at V and 6 bases at J, with 16 bases between the two ends. Here the CDR3 DNA reads TGTGCCAGCAGCTTAGCCTCACTATCCCGGACGGATACGCAGTATTTT. Translation gives CASSLASLSRTDTQYF.

In regard to this clone: The same CDR3 can be traced to other DNA sequences in this sample. The chain combines TRBV5-1 with TRBJ2-5; 7 bases align to TRBD1. J was trimmed by 0 bases and V by 4 bases; bases with no gene match: 3. The CDR3 contains 14 residues. The germline V gene has CDR1 SGHRS and CDR2 YFSETQ. The CDR3 is CASSLGQNQETQYF. CDR3 DNA: TGCGCCAGCAGCCTGGGACAGAACCAAGAGACCCAGTACTTC.

V usage is TRBV6-5 and J usage is TRBJ1-5, with TRBD1 as a possible D gene (6 bases). The CDR3 has 14 amino acids. Germline CDR1 MNHEY, CDR2 SVGAGI. V lost 6 bases, J lost 6 bases, and 15 bases lay in between. CDR3 sequence (DNA): TGTGCCAGCAGCCCCCGGGGGGGCGGTCAGCCCCAGCATTTT. Translated: CASSPRGGGQPQHF.

With regard to this clone: One junction end does not reproduce the germline sequence, and a read error may be involved. The chain is built from TRBV28 and TRBJ2-7; either TRBD1 or TRBD2 may fit D (5 bases each). The CDR3 totals 15 residues. CDR1 is MDHEN, CDR2 SYDVKM, per germline. The CDR3 is CASRGTGAGDGSAHF. CDR3 in DNA: TGTGCCAGCAGGGGTACCGGGGCCGGGGATGGGTCGGCGCACTTC.

CDR3: CASSLTSQGHGYTF. In DNA form, the CDR3 reads TGTGCCAGCAGCTTAACCTCGCAGGGGCATGGCTACACCTTC. The chain employs TRBV7-3 and TRBJ1-2; perhaps TRBD1 as D (6 bases). The CDR3 is 14 residues long. Trimming removed 0 bases at V and 6 bases at J, with 11 bases between. The germline CDR1 and CDR2 sequences are SGHTA and FQGTGA. Using reference TRBV7-3 and TRBJ1-2 for the parts outside the CDR3, the full variable domain is GAGVSQTPSNKVTEKGKYVELRCDPISGHTALYWYRQSLGQGPEFLIYFQGTGAADDSGLPNDRFFAVRPEGSVSTLKIQRTERGDSAVYLCASSLTSQGHGYTFGSGTRLTVV.

The chain employs TRBV5-4 and TRBJ2-2; 8 nucleotides match TRBD2. Germline CDR1 reads SGHNT; CDR2 reads YYREEE (reference sequence). The CDR3 has 14 amino acids. Trimming cost V 3 bases and J 6 bases; bases outside gene matches: 4. For the CDR3, the DNA is TGTGCCAGCAGCTCCGGGACTAGTTCCGGGGAGCTGTTTTTT. Protein product: CASSSGTSSGELFF.

This clone turned up a few times. The chain links TRBV9 to TRBJ1-5; D unresolved. Trimming pared 0 bases from V and 4 bases from J, leaving 11 bases between. CDR3 length: 15 amino acids. Germline-derived CDR1 and CDR2 are SGDLS and YYNGEE. The CDR3 reads CASSVGAGPNQPQHF. DNA for the CDR3: TGTGCCAGCAGCGTAGGGGCAGGCCCAAATCAGCCCCAGCATTTT.

The chain joins TRBV28 to TRBJ2-6, with D possibly TRBD1 on 7 matching bases. Germline CDR1 reads MDHEN; CDR2 reads SYDVKM. Trimming removed 3 bases from V and 3 bases from J, with 12 bases in between. The CDR3 covers 16 residues. The CDR3 reads CASSFRGAGGANVLTF. Here the CDR3 DNA reads TGTGCCAGCAGTTTCAGGGGGGCCGGTGGGGCCAACGTCCTGACTTTC.

This chain uses TRBV11-3 with TRBJ2-5, with D unresolved. The germline V gene has CDR1 SGHNT and CDR2 YENEEA. The CDR3 has 12 residues. Trimming removed 5 bases at V and 5 bases at J, with 9 bases between. The CDR3 sequence is CASSRLGETQYF. The DNA of the CDR3 is TGTGCCAGCAGCCGCCTAGGGGAGACCCAGTACTTC.

This clone was picked up a small number of times. The rearrangement joins TRBV11-2 to TRBJ1-5, with TRBD1 identical over 11 bases. Trimming at V came to 2 bases and at J to 4 bases, leaving 4 bases not matched to a gene. Germline CDR1 reads SGHAT; CDR2 reads FQNNGV. The CDR3 consists of 16 residues. The CDR3 DNA sequence: TGTGCCAGCAGCTTATCCGGGACAGGGGGAAATCAGCCCCAGCATTTT. It yields the protein CASSLSGTGGNQPQHF.

The rearrangement joins TRBV4-1 to TRBJ2-1, with 8 bases identical to TRBD1. CDR1 and CDR2 from the germline V gene are MGHRA and YSYEKL. The CDR3 is 16 amino acids. V was clipped by 1 base and J by 7 bases; unmatched bases: 9. CDR3 amino acids: CASSQGVFWTGNEQFF. CDR3 in DNA: TGCGCCAGCAGCCAAGGGGTTTTTTGGACAGGGAATGAGCAGTTCTTC.

V and J are TRBV6-1 and TRBJ1-5; weak D call: TRBD1 (5 bases). Trimming stripped 1 base from V and 7 bases from J, with 11 bases between. CDR3 length: 14 residues. Germline CDR1 and CDR2: MNHNS and SASEGT. This CDR3 is CASSEVGGKQPQHF. The CDR3 nucleotides are TGTGCCAGCAGTGAAGTTGGGGGGAAGCAGCCCCAGCATTTT.

This chain's CDR3 is CAISIVGELFF. CDR3 coding DNA: TGTGCCATCTCCATTGTCGGGGAGCTGTTTTTT. The chain recombines TRBV6-1 with TRBJ2-2; D unresolved. Deletions cut 10 bases from V and 7 bases from J, with 10 bases between. Germline CDR1 and CDR2: MNHNS and SASEGT. The CDR3 runs to 11 residues.

The V gene is TRBV6-6, the J gene TRBJ2-2, with 8 positions matching TRBD1. The V and J ends lost 0 bases and 5 bases, in that order; junction bases with no gene match: 5. The CDR3 is made up of 16 amino acids. Looked up from germline, CDR1 is MNHNY and CDR2 is SVGAGI (reference sequence). The DNA of the CDR3 is TGTGCCAGCAGTTACTCCGGAACAGGGGGTACCGGGGAGCTGTTTTTT. Protein product: CASSYSGTGGTGELFF.

This clone was detected only a few times. J is TRBJ1-1 and V is TRBV14; D not resolved. From germline, CDR1 is SGHDN and CDR2 FVKESK. Trimming took 0 bases from V and 2 from J, leaving 13 bases between them. The CDR3 is made up of 16 amino acids. The CDR3 DNA reads as TGTGCCAGCAGCCAAGATGGCGGCAGTTTAAACACTGAAGCTTTCTTT. It translates to CASSQDGGSLNTEAFF.

The rearrangement uses TRBV7-2 and TRBJ2-3; no clear D gene. Germline CDR1 is SGHTA and CDR2 is FQGNSA. The CDR3 has 16 residues. Trimming pared 2 bases from V and 6 bases from J, leaving 18 bases between. CDR3 amino acids: CASSLRSGAAVDTQYF. In nucleotides, the CDR3 is TGTGCCAGCAGCTTAAGGTCGGGTGCCGCCGTCGATACGCAGTATTTT.

This clone was seen a handful of times. The identical CDR3 is also encoded by other nucleotide sequences in the sample. J is TRBJ1-2 and V is TRBV7-2, with a tentative D call TRBD1 (5 bases). CDR1 is SGHTA, CDR2 FQGNSA, per germline. Trimming removed 4 bases from V and 2 bases from J, with 14 bases in between. CDR3 length: 15 residues. The CDR3 region is CASSSRRGLNYGYTF. CDR3 nucleotides: TGTGCCAGCAGCTCACGAAGGGGATTGAACTATGGCTACACCTTC.

This chain links TRBV5-1 with TRBJ2-2; the D gene is possibly TRBD2 (6 bases). Trimming cost V 3 bases and J 4 bases, with 10 bases left between them. Germline CDR1 is SGHRS and CDR2 is YFSETQ. CDR3 length equals 14 residues. The CDR3 spells CASSSGGVTGELFF. In nucleotides, the CDR3 is TGCGCCAGCAGCTCCGGAGGGGTCACCGGGGAGCTGTTTTTT.

V and J are TRBV30 and TRBJ1-4; no firm D call. The CDR3 extends over 10 amino acids. Deletions cut 5 bases from V and 11 bases from J, with 9 bases between. Germline values: CDR1 GTSNPN, CDR2 SVGIG (reference sequence). CDR3 bases: TGTGCCTGGTCCGCGGGGAAACTGTTTTTT. Translation gives CAWSAGKLFF.

The rearrangement uses TRBV6-6 and TRBJ1-5; D may be TRBD1 (5 bases). Germline-derived CDR1 and CDR2 are MNHNY and SVGAGI (reference sequence). The CDR3 spans 14 residues. Deletions cut 5 bases from V and 0 bases from J, with 8 bases between. The CDR3 protein is CASSATDSNQPQHF. The CDR3, as DNA: TGTGCCAGCAGTGCGACAGATAGCAATCAGCCCCAGCATTTT.

About this clone itself: A clone one base away is much larger, so this may be a read error. The rearrangement joins TRBV6-6 to TRBJ1-2; D perhaps matches TRBD1 (6 bases). The CDR3 length is 12 residues. Germline CDR1 and CDR2: MNHNY and SVGAGI (reference sequence). For the CDR3, the DNA is TGTGCCAGCACTATACAGGGCTATGACTACACCTTC. It encodes CASTIQGYDYTF.